The sequence of this T cell receptor beta chain was determined in a study of blood T cell repertoires in COVID-19. About the study: The study drew acute and convalescent COVID-19 samples from the United States, Italy and Spain.

Under the authors' procedure: Amplification of reference gene primers was used by the study to estimate nucleated cell counts. Sequencing was performed with immunoSEQ multiplex PCR; in TCRdb, only in-frame clones are kept and a portion is missing. V and J calls and clone size are those listed in that table; D and trimming were worked out from the DNA. The repertoire holds approximately 300,000 clones, with 85% as singletons. This CDR3 spans 16 amino acids. V lost 4 bases and J 4 bases, leaving 16 bases between the germline ends. Germline lookup yields CDR1 SGHAT and CDR2 FQNNGV. Cohorts were determined from participant-reported clinical history. Exposed study participants had met a COVID-19 case within 2 weeks before entry.

This TCR was sampled from a woman in her twenties or thirties who had been exposed to COVID-19. Sequencing was done on a sample of PBMCs or T cells enriched from blood (not recorded which). This chain joins TRBV11-2 and TRBJ2-2, with D perhaps matching TRBD2 (6 bases). The CDR3 DNA sequence: TGTGCCAGCAGCTCAACTCCGGGAGATGGCACCGGGGAGCTGTTTTTT. This translates into CASSSTPGDGTGELFF.